The 24 T cell receptor beta chains given below trace back to one sample, sequenced in a study of cytomegalovirus exposure and HLA in healthy donors. The PCR had 60 Vbeta and 13 Jbeta primers. The repertoire was sequenced with immunoSEQ multiplex PCR; TCRdb's copy has only in-frame clones and lacks some. The sample carries about 96,000 clones, approximately 75% recorded once. The material sequenced was PBMCs. The receptor source for this set is a female donor in good health and CMV-seropositive.

This clone has only one observation. The rearrangement uses TRBV28 and TRBJ2-2; the D is unclear. V was cut by 3 bases and J by 6 bases, with 8 bases left in between. The CDR3 is made up of 13 amino acids. CDR1 and CDR2 (germline): MDHEN, SYDVKM. The CDR3 DNA follows: TGTGCCAGCAGTTTTATAGGAGCCGGGGAGCTGTTTTTT. It translates to CASSFIGAGELFF.

The chain joins TRBV29-1 to TRBJ1-2, with D tentatively TRBD1 (5 bases). Germline loops: CDR1 SQVTM, CDR2 ANQGSEA. V shed 4 bases and J shed 1 base, with 7 bases lying between them. The CDR3 is 12 amino acids. Here the CDR3 reads CSVADNNYGYTF. The CDR3 DNA is TGCAGCGTTGCGGACAATAACTATGGCTACACCTTC.

The V gene is TRBV28, the J gene TRBJ2-5; a possible D gene is TRBD1 (6 bases). Germline V lookup: CDR1 MDHEN, CDR2 SYDVKM. The CDR3 consists of 15 residues. V was cut by 2 bases and J by 1 base, with 11 bases left in between. Here the CDR3 reads CASSLGGPGQETQYF. The CDR3 nucleotides are TGTGCCAGCAGTTTAGGGGGCCCGGGCCAAGAGACCCAGTACTTC.

V is TRBV29-1 and J is TRBJ2-1, with TRBD2 matching over 15 bases. The CDR3 contains 16 residues. Germline V gene lookup returns CDR1 SQVTM and CDR2 ANQGSEA. V trimming: 6 bases; J trimming: 6 bases; junction bases outside the gene matches: 9. The CDR3 loop is CSVGLAGGVLINEQFF. DNA for the CDR3: TGCAGCGTGGGACTAGCGGGAGGTGTTTTGATCAATGAGCAGTTCTTC.

The chain recombines TRBV18 with TRBJ1-6, with 10 bases matching TRBD1. Per the germline V gene, CDR1 is KGHSH and CDR2 is LQKENI. The CDR3 extends over 19 amino acids. With 5 bases clipped from V and 8 bases from J, the junction kept 18 bases outside the gene matches. Written as DNA, the CDR3 is TGTGCCAGCTCATCTACCGGGACAGGGGTCGGGCTTGAGGATTCACCCCTCCACTTT. Amino acid sequence: CASSSTGTGVGLEDSPLHF.

V is TRBV7-2 and J is TRBJ2-7, with 11 bases matching TRBD2. J was trimmed by 4 bases and V by 4 bases; bases with no gene match: 3. This CDR3 contains 14 residues. Germline assignment: CDR1 SGHTA and CDR2 FQGNSA. DNA for the CDR3: TGTGCCAGCAGCTACCGACTAGCGGGGTACGAGCAGTACTTC. This encodes CASSYRLAGYEQYF. Based on the CDR3 plus reference TRBV7-2 and TRBJ2-7, the full variable domain is GAGVSQSPSNKVTEKGKDVELRCDPISGHTALYWYRQSLGQGLEFLIYFQGNSAPDKSGLPSDRFSAERTGGSVSTLTIQRTQQEDSAVYLCASSYRLAGYEQYFGPGTRLTVT.

The chain is built from TRBV7-9 and TRBJ1-5; D gene ambiguous. Germline values: CDR1 SEHNR, CDR2 FQNEAQ (reference sequence). The CDR3 totals 13 residues. V lost 6 bases and J 2 bases, leaving 8 bases between the germline ends. CDR3 region: CASSRTGNQPQHF. The CDR3 region has the DNA TGTGCCAGCAGTCGCACGGGCAATCAGCCCCAGCATTTT.

V gene TRBV7-2 combines with J gene TRBJ2-4; no clear D gene. Germline-derived CDR1 and CDR2 are SGHTA and FQGNSA. This CDR3 spans 15 amino acids. The V and J ends lost 5 bases and 0 bases respectively, with 11 bases between them. The CDR3 DNA reads TGTGCCAGCAGCCCTCAGGAACTAGCCAAAAACATTCAGTACTTC. Residues: CASSPQELAKNIQYF.

This clone is medium-sized in the sample. Relative to the germline gene, one junction end is altered; a read error may explain this. The chain combines TRBV28 with TRBJ2-7; 10 nucleotides line up with TRBD1. Germline V gene data show CDR1 as MDHEN and CDR2 as SYDVKM. The CDR3 spans 11 residues. CDR3 nucleotide sequence: TGTGCCAGCAGTTCCCCGGGACAGGGGTCCTTC. Translating it yields CASSSPGQGSF.

The rearrangement uses TRBV28 and TRBJ2-7, with 10 bases that match TRBD1. Germline assignment: CDR1 MDHEN and CDR2 SYDVKM. With V trimmed by 7 bases and J by 3 bases, 6 bases remained unmatched. The CDR3 sequence is 14 residues long. The CDR3 coding sequence is TGTGCCAGCAATGGATGGGACAGGGGCTACGAGCAGTACTTC. Translation gives CASNGWDRGYEQYF. The full variable domain, in which reference TRBV28 and TRBJ2-7 provide the parts outside the CDR3, is DVKVTQSSRYLVKRTGEKVFLECVQDMDHENMFWYRQDPGLGLRLIYFSYDVKMKEKGDIPEGYSVSREKKERFSLILESASTNQTSMYLCASNGWDRGYEQYFGPGTRLTVT.

The genes are TRBV2 and TRBJ1-1; TRBD1 might be the D (6 bases). The germline gives CDR1 SNHLY, CDR2 FYNNEI. The CDR3 runs to 16 residues. V dropped 6 bases and J dropped 1 base, with 18 bases sitting between them. CDR3 protein: CASSRRDTKSNTEAFF. The CDR3 DNA sequence: TGTGCCAGCAGCCGCCGGGACACCAAATCGAACACTGAAGCTTTCTTT.

This clone has just one count. The J gene is TRBJ2-5, the V gene TRBV5-1; no definite D call. This CDR3 contains 13 residues. Trimming took off 3 bases at V and 7 bases at J, with 13 bases between the two ends. CDR1 is SGHRS and CDR2 is YFSETQ in the germline V gene. The DNA of the CDR3 is TGCGCCAGCAGCTATGACTCCCGCGGGACCCAGTACTTC. It encodes CASSYDSRGTQYF.

The V and J genes are TRBV5-5 and TRBJ2-2; D remains ambiguous. The length of the CDR3 is 12 residues. The germline V gene encodes CDR1 SGHKS and CDR2 YYEKEE (reference sequence). V was clipped by 4 bases and J by 3 bases, with 4 bases between them. CDR3 residues: CASSRYTGELFF. Written as DNA, the CDR3 is TGTGCCAGCAGCCGTTACACCGGGGAGCTGTTTTTT.

There are a few counts of this clone. V and J are TRBV4-2 and TRBJ1-1; a possible D gene is TRBD1 (5 bases). The CDR3 is 16 residues long. The V gene lost 2 bases and the J gene lost 0 bases, with 13 bases spanning the gap. Per germline, CDR1 LGHNA and CDR2 YNFKEQ. CDR3 in DNA: TGTGCCAGCAGCCAATTTACAGGAAAAATGAACACTGAAGCTTTCTTT. It translates to CASSQFTGKMNTEAFF.

V is TRBV6-6 and J is TRBJ2-7; D possibly corresponds to TRBD2 (6 bases). From germline, CDR1 is MNHNY and CDR2 SVGAGI (reference sequence). The CDR3 is made up of 12 amino acids. Trimming took off 5 bases at V and 2 bases at J, with 7 bases between the two ends. This chain's CDR3 is CASSAGPYEQYF. The CDR3 DNA reads as TGTGCCAGCAGTGCGGGACCCTACGAGCAGTACTTC.

The chain has TRBV6-6 and TRBJ1-6; D remains unclear. The ends were cut back, 6 bases at V and 14 bases at J, with 14 bases in the middle. Germline V lookup: CDR1 MNHNY, CDR2 SVGAGI (reference sequence). The CDR3 extends over 12 amino acids. The chain's CDR3 is CASSPPEGSLHF. The CDR3 DNA reads as TGTGCCAGCAGCCCCCCCGAGGGCTCCCTCCACTTT.

The count of this clone is one. V gene TRBV7-9 combines with J gene TRBJ2-3; D is uncertain. This CDR3 has 15 amino acids. Trimming took 4 bases from V and 6 from J, leaving 17 bases between them. The germline V gene has CDR1 SEHNR and CDR2 FQNEAQ (reference sequence). In nucleotides, the CDR3 is TGTGCCAGCAGCTACAGACGAATCGCCTCGGATACGCAGTATTTT. This codes for CASSYRRIASDTQYF. Variable domain in full (rest from reference TRBV7-9 and TRBJ2-3): DTGVSQNPRHKITKRGQNVTFRCDPISEHNRLYWYRQTLGQGPEFLTYFQNEAQLEKSRLLSDRFSAERPKGSFSTLEIQRTEQGDSAMYLCASSYRRIASDTQYFGPGTRLTVL.

The rearrangement uses TRBV28 and TRBJ1-5, with D perhaps matching TRBD1 (6 bases). The germline V and J ends were trimmed by 5 bases and 5 bases, with 13 bases remaining between them. This CDR3 spans 14 amino acids. Germline CDR1 is MDHEN and CDR2 is SYDVKM. The CDR3 DNA follows: TGTGCCAGCAGTCCGACAGGTACGCATCAGCCCCAGCATTTT. Its protein product is CASSPTGTHQPQHF. The whole variable domain, filled in from reference TRBV28 and TRBJ1-5, reads DVKVTQSSRYLVKRTGEKVFLECVQDMDHENMFWYRQDPGLGLRLIYFSYDVKMKEKGDIPEGYSVSREKKERFSLILESASTNQTSMYLCASSPTGTHQPQHFGDGTRLSIL.

The chain has TRBV4-1 and TRBJ2-3; D unresolved. The CDR3 is made up of 13 amino acids. Germline loops: CDR1 MGHRA, CDR2 YSYEKL. With 1 base removed from V and 2 bases from J, the gap between germline ends came to 4 bases. The chain's CDR3 is CASSQAFTDTQYF. DNA of the CDR3: TGCGCCAGCAGCCAAGCCTTCACAGATACGCAGTATTTT.

The table lists this clone with a few counts. This rearrangement joins TRBV2 to TRBJ2-3, with a possible D match to TRBD1 (6 bases). CDR3 length: 13 amino acids. Germline V gene lookup returns CDR1 SNHLY and CDR2 FYNNEI. The germline V and J ends were trimmed by 6 bases and 13 bases, with 20 bases remaining between them. CDR3 bases: TGTGCCAGCAGACCACTTAGGACAGCGAGGGAGTATTTT. Its translation is CASRPLRTAREYF. Variable domain in full (rest from reference TRBV2 and TRBJ2-3): EPEVTQTPSHQVTQMGQEVILRCVPISNHLYFYWYRQILGQKVEFLVSFYNNEISEKSEIFDDQFSVERPDGSNFTLKIRSTKLEDSAMYFCASRPLRTAREYFGPGTRLTVL.

This clone was counted once. As DNA, the CDR3 is TGTGCCAGCAGCCCGGTAGGTGGTCTAGCGGGAGAACGCAATGAGCAGTTCTTC. It specifies CASSPVGGLAGERNEQFF. The chain has TRBV7-9 and TRBJ2-1, with 10 bases identical to TRBD2. V trimming: 5 bases; J trimming: 6 bases; junction bases outside the gene matches: 16. The CDR3 has 18 residues. Germline CDR1 reads SEHNR; CDR2 reads FQNEAQ (reference sequence).

The J gene is TRBJ2-7, the V gene TRBV28; D is unresolved. The germline V and J ends were trimmed by 6 bases and 0 bases, with 15 bases remaining between them. The CDR3 spans 15 residues. CDR1 MDHEN and CDR2 SYDVKM come from the germline V gene. CDR3 nucleotides: TGTGCCAGCAGCAAAGCTACTAAGAGCTCCTACGAGCAGTACTTC. This gives the protein CASSKATKSSYEQYF.

This clone was counted many times. V gene TRBV7-3 combines with J gene TRBJ1-2; 7 bases line up with TRBD1. The germline V gene encodes CDR1 SGHTA and CDR2 FQGTGA. The V gene end was trimmed by 5 bases and the J gene end by 4 bases; junction bases not matched to a gene: 10. The CDR3 loop spans 15 amino acids. Here the CDR3 reads CASSPSGDRAYGYTF. DNA of the CDR3: TGTGCCAGCAGCCCTTCGGGAGACAGGGCCTATGGCTACACCTTC. Supplemented by reference TRBV7-3 and TRBJ1-2, the full variable domain reads GAGVSQTPSNKVTEKGKYVELRCDPISGHTALYWYRQSLGQGPEFLIYFQGTGAADDSGLPNDRFFAVRPEGSVSTLKIQRTERGDSAVYLCASSPSGDRAYGYTFGSGTRLTVV.

V gene TRBV5-1 combines with J gene TRBJ2-1, with D tentatively TRBD1 (5 bases). Germline loops: CDR1 SGHRS, CDR2 YFSETQ. The germline V and J ends were trimmed by 2 bases and 2 bases, with 11 bases remaining between them. The length of the CDR3 is 15 residues. The CDR3 nucleotides are TGCGCCAGCAGCTTAGGCAGGGTCGCCTACAATGAGCAGTTCTTC. This sequence encodes CASSLGRVAYNEQFF.